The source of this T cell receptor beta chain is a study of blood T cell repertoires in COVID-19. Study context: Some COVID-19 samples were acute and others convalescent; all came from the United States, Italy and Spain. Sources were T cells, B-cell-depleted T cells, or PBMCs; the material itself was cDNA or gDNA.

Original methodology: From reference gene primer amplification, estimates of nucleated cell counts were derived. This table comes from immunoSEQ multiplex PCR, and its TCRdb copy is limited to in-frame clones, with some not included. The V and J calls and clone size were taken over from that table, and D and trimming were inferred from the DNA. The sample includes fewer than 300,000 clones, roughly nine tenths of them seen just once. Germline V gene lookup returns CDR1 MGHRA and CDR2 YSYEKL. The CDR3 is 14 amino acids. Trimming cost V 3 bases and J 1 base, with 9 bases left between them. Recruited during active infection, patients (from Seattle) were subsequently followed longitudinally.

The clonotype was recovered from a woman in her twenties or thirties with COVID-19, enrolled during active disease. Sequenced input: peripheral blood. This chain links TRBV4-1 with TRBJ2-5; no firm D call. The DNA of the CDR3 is TGCGCCAGCAGCCATAGTAACTCCCAAGAGACCCAGTACTTC. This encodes CASSHSNSQETQYF.